Presented here are 30 T cell receptor beta chains from one specimen sequenced in a study of T cells in Graves' hyperthyroidism and ophthalmopathy. RNA transcripts provided the source from which TCR beta CDR3 regions were amplified. TCR CDR3 underwent first-round RT-PCR with the HTBI primer set. Using its own MiXCR run on the multiplex PCR reads, TCRdb lists one record per CDR3 protein. The sample comprises 600,000 to 900,000 distinct CDR3 sequences, about 15% of which are singletons, and roughly 8% rests with the top ten. The sequenced sample was blood. Receptor source: a man aged 18 to 29 with Graves' hyperthyroidism.

This clonotype was recorded at least ten times. The genes are TRBV28 and TRBJ2-7, with TRBD1 as a possible D gene (5 bases). Trimming took off 7 bases at V and 2 bases at J, with 18 bases between the two ends. In germline, CDR1 is MDHEN, CDR2 SYDVKM. The CDR3 runs 15 residues. The CDR3, as DNA: TGTGCCAGCACCCTAGTGGGCAGGGTACCCTACGAGCAGTACTTC. It is translated as CASTLVGRVPYEQYF. The whole variable domain, remainder taken from reference TRBV28 and TRBJ2-7, is DVKVTQSSRYLVKRTGEKVFLECVQDMDHENMFWYRQDPGLGLRLIYFSYDVKMKEKGDIPEGYSVSREKKERFSLILESASTNQTSMYLCASTLVGRVPYEQYFGPGTRLTVT.

This clonotype was picked up a small number of times. V and J are TRBV6-5 and TRBJ2-7, with D perhaps TRBD1 (5 bases). Looked up from germline, CDR1 is MNHEY and CDR2 is SVGAGI. Trimming took off 0 bases at V and 4 bases at J, with 16 bases between the two ends. This CDR3 is built from 16 residues. The CDR3 DNA reads TGTGCCAGCAGTTACTCGGTTACGAGTAGGGGTTACGAGCAGTACTTC. Amino acids: CASSYSVTSRGYEQYF.

This clonotype was seen many times. The rearrangement links TRBV28 to TRBJ2-5; D assignment may be TRBD1 or TRBD2 (5 bases each). The CDR3 is 14 amino acids. The germline V gene has CDR1 MDHEN and CDR2 SYDVKM. V lost 6 bases to trimming and J lost 2 bases, with 13 bases between them. DNA for the CDR3: TGTGCCAGCAGGGATCGAGGGGATCAAGAGACCCAGTACTTC. It encodes CASRDRGDQETQYF.

This clonotype came up many times. The chain couples TRBV2 to TRBJ2-5; 9 nucleotides align to TRBD1. V shed 5 bases and J 4 bases; nucleotides not matched to a gene: 14. The length of the CDR3 is 17 residues. Germline V gene lookup returns CDR1 SNHLY and CDR2 FYNNEI. In DNA form, the CDR3 reads TGTGCCAGCAGTTTTTACCTCTCGACAGGGGGGGGAGAGACCCAGTACTTC. Protein product: CASSFYLSTGGGETQYF. The full variable domain, in which reference TRBV2 and TRBJ2-5 provide the parts outside the CDR3, is EPEVTQTPSHQVTQMGQEVILRCVPISNHLYFYWYRQILGQKVEFLVSFYNNEISEKSEIFDDQFSVERPDGSNFTLKIRSTKLEDSAMYFCASSFYLSTGGGETQYFGPGTRLLVL.

This clonotype was seen once. The rearrangement joins TRBV9 to TRBJ1-4; possible D gene TRBD1, 5 bases. The length of the CDR3 is 13 residues. Trimming shortened V by 4 bases and J by 6 bases, and 10 bases separated the two germline ends. From germline, CDR1 is SGDLS and CDR2 YYNGEE. CDR3 DNA: TGTGCCAGCAGCCCAGGGATAGATGAAAAACTGTTTTTT. Its protein product is CASSPGIDEKLFF.

This clonotype was seen at least ten times. The chain joins TRBV15 to TRBJ1-5, with unresolved D. The V and J ends lost 0 bases and 5 bases respectively, with 5 bases between them. The germline CDR1 and CDR2 sequences are LNHNV and YYDKDF (reference sequence). The CDR3 is made up of 13 amino acids. CDR3 in DNA: TGTGCCACCAGCAGAGATCCCTATCAGCCCCAGCATTTT. Its translation: CATSRDPYQPQHF.

This chain uses TRBV27 with TRBJ1-1; D remains ambiguous. Trimming removed 5 bases at V and 4 bases at J, with 20 bases between. This CDR3 has 16 amino acids. Germline V gene sequence: CDR1 MNHEY, CDR2 SMNVEV (reference sequence). CDR3 amino acids: CASSPSSGRWATEAFF. The CDR3 DNA reads TGTGCCAGCAGTCCCTCCTCTGGAAGGTGGGCCACTGAAGCTTTCTTT.

The sample holds many counts of this clonotype. The genes are TRBV6-2 or TRBV6-3 and TRBJ2-7; 8 nucleotides agree with TRBD2. The V segment lost 8 bases and the J segment 1 base; nucleotides outside the gene matches: 4. CDR3 length: 13 residues. Germline V gene lookup returns CDR1 MNHEY and CDR2 SVGEGT. The CDR3 region has the DNA TGTGCCAGCGTCTCTAGCGGGTCCTACGAGCAGTACTTC. The encoded protein is CASVSSGSYEQYF.

CDR3 sequence (DNA): TGTGCCAGCAGTCGGGCCGGGGGGAACACTGAAGCTTTCTTT. As protein: CASSRAGGNTEAFF. This rearrangement joins TRBV12-3 or TRBV12-4 to TRBJ1-1; possible D gene TRBD1, 5 bases. The V gene lost 5 bases and the J gene lost 1 base, with 11 bases spanning the gap. The CDR3 totals 14 residues.

The table lists this clonotype with many counts. V usage is TRBV6-1 and J usage is TRBJ1-1; D is uncertain. This CDR3 has 11 residues. V was trimmed by 6 bases and J by 2 bases, leaving 4 bases between them. The V gene's germline CDR1 is MNHNS and CDR2 SASEGT. CDR3 in amino acids: CASRLNTEAFF. The CDR3 coding sequence is TGTGCCAGCAGACTCAACACTGAAGCTTTCTTT.

V gene TRBV6-2 or TRBV6-3 combines with J gene TRBJ2-6; D not certain. The germline V and J ends were trimmed by 4 bases and 1 base, with 11 bases remaining between them. This CDR3 region has 16 residues. CDR1 and CDR2 (germline): MNHEY, SVGEGT. The CDR3: CASSSSLGSGANVLTF. In nucleotides, the CDR3 is TGTGCCAGCAGTTCCTCCTTGGGATCTGGGGCCAACGTCCTGACTTTC.

The sample holds a few counts of this clonotype. An end of the junction differs from the germline gene, which may be a read error. The chain joins TRBV12-3 or TRBV12-4 to TRBJ1-1; possibly TRBD1 for D (6 bases). The CDR3 is 15 residues long. CDR3 sequence: CASSLIGGRGTEALF. Here the CDR3 DNA reads TGTGCCAGCAGTTTAATTGGGGGGCGAGGGACTGAAGCTCTCTTT.

This sequence joins TRBV24-1 and TRBJ1-2; 9 nucleotides align to TRBD1. The CDR3 is 14 amino acids. Germline CDR1 and CDR2: KGHDR and SFDVKD. V dropped 4 bases and J dropped 2; count of bases not matched to a gene: 1. The CDR3 sequence is CATSEGTGNYGYTF. CDR3 nucleotide sequence: TGTGCCACCAGTGAGGGGACAGGGAACTATGGCTACACCTTC.

This clonotype was found a few times. This rearrangement joins TRBV25-1 to TRBJ2-5; D is unclear. Germline CDR1 and CDR2: MGHDK and SYGVNS. The CDR3 runs to 17 residues. V lost 1 base to trimming and J lost 4 bases, with 19 bases between them. The CDR3 reads CASSEFQRLHSTETQYF. The CDR3 DNA is TGTGCCAGCAGTGAATTCCAACGATTACACTCGACAGAGACCCAGTACTTC.

This clonotype was seen ten or more times. The junction and the germline gene differ at one end; a read error may be behind it. V is TRBV7-3 and J is TRBJ1-2, with D perhaps TRBD1 (5 bases). The CDR3 totals 14 residues. Germline V lookup: CDR1 SGHTA, CDR2 FQGTGA. The CDR3 bases are TGCGCCAGCAGCTTGAACCCAGGGAGCTATGGCTACACCTTC. It codes for CASSLNPGSYGYTF. Using reference TRBV7-3 and TRBJ1-2 for the parts outside the CDR3, the full variable domain is GAGVSQTPSNKVTEKGKYVELRCDPISGHTALYWYRQSLGQGPEFLIYFQGTGAADDSGLPNDRFFAVRPEGSVSTLKIQRTERGDSAVYLCASSLNPGSYGYTFGSGTRLTVV.

The rearrangement links TRBV28 to TRBJ2-1; maybe TRBD1 (6 bases). The CDR3 loop spans 15 amino acids. V dropped 7 bases and J dropped 6 bases, with 19 bases sitting between them. Germline assignment: CDR1 MDHEN and CDR2 SYDVKM. The CDR3 DNA sequence: TGTGCCAGCACTCCAGGTCCCGACAGGTGCAATGAGCAGTTCTTC. Translated, it gives CASTPGPDRCNEQFF.

The J gene is TRBJ1-5, the V gene TRBV4-1; D is unclear. The CDR3 extends over 14 amino acids. Germline V gives CDR1 MGHRA, CDR2 YSYEKL. Trimming shortened V by 1 base and J by 3 bases, and 7 bases separated the two germline ends. The DNA for the CDR3 is TGCGCCAGCAGCCAAGTGAGGGACAATCAGCCCCAGCATTTT. Protein sequence: CASSQVRDNQPQHF.

This chain links TRBV19 with TRBJ1-5; 11 positions match TRBD1. This CDR3 has 16 amino acids. V was clipped by 3 bases and J by 5 bases; unmatched bases: 6. CDR1 is LNHDA and CDR2 is SQIVND in the germline V gene (reference sequence). The DNA of the CDR3 is TGTGCCAGTAGTATCCTCGGACAGGGGGCTGATCAGCCCCAGCATTTT. This translates into CASSILGQGADQPQHF.

This clonotype has ten or more counts. This chain uses TRBV7-9 with TRBJ2-2; D unclear. The V end was cut by 4 bases, the J end by 6 bases, with 3 bases between. CDR3 length equals 11 residues. The V gene's germline CDR1 is SEHNR and CDR2 FQNEAQ (reference sequence). The CDR3 reads CASSSPGELFF. DNA for the CDR3: TGTGCCAGCAGCTCCCCCGGGGAGCTGTTTTTT.

The chain combines TRBV7-9 with TRBJ1-4, with D possibly matching TRBD1 (6 bases). Between the trimmed V and J ends, which lost 5 bases and 7 bases, there was a span of 17 bases. The CDR3 totals 15 residues. In germline, CDR1 is SEHNR, CDR2 FQNEAQ (reference sequence). The chain's CDR3 is CASSGGWGSGEKLFF. The CDR3 DNA follows: TGTGCCAGCAGCGGGGGCTGGGGGAGCGGTGAAAAACTGTTTTTT.

This clonotype was counted a few times. CDR3 nucleotides: TGTGCCAGCAGTTACCCCACTAGCGGGAGTCAGGTGCAGTACTTC. Translated, it gives CASSYPTSGSQVQYF. The chain has TRBV6-2 or TRBV6-3 and TRBJ2-7, with 11 positions matching TRBD2. CDR1 and CDR2 (germline): MNHEY, SVGEGT. The J segment lost 9 bases and the V segment lost 2 bases, leaving 9 bases of the junction unmatched. This CDR3 region has 15 residues.

This clonotype came up many times. The chain links TRBV12-3 or TRBV12-4 to TRBJ2-5, with a possible D match to TRBD2 (7 bases). The CDR3 consists of 17 residues. Trimming cost V 1 base and J 0 bases, with 15 bases left between them. In nucleotides, the CDR3 is TGTGCCAGCAGTTTAGTGGGGGGGCTCCTTTACCAAGAGACCCAGTACTTC. It is translated as CASSLVGGLLYQETQYF.

This clonotype was found many times. The chain joins TRBV11-3 to TRBJ2-5; 11 bases are a match to TRBD2. CDR3 size: 15 residues. The V gene's germline CDR1 is SGHNT and CDR2 YENEEA. The J segment lost 3 bases and the V segment lost 5 bases, leaving 5 bases of the junction unmatched. CDR3 protein: CASSGGTSGEETQYF. The DNA of the CDR3 is TGTGCCAGCAGCGGGGGGACTAGCGGCGAAGAGACCCAGTACTTC.

The chain couples TRBV11-2 to TRBJ2-7; TRBD1 is a possible D gene (6 bases). Trimming removed 5 bases from V and 2 bases from J, with 13 bases in between. CDR1 and CDR2 (germline): SGHAT, FQNNGV. The CDR3 runs to 14 residues. The CDR3: CASSPRTVAYEQYF. CDR3 in DNA: TGTGCCAGCAGCCCGCGGACAGTAGCCTACGAGCAGTACTTC.

The table lists this clonotype with many counts. This chain connects TRBV20-1 to TRBJ1-2, with D hard to call. Between the trimmed V and J ends, which lost 3 bases and 8 bases, there was a span of 13 bases. The CDR3 length is 12 residues. CDR1 DFQATT and CDR2 SNEGSKA come from the germline V gene (reference sequence). The CDR3 reads CSASDGKEGYTF. CDR3 bases: TGCAGTGCTAGCGACGGCAAGGAGGGCTACACCTTC.

This clonotype was seen a few times. The rearrangement links TRBV20-1 to TRBJ2-3, with TRBD1 identical over 10 bases. Unmatched junction bases numbered 8, after V lost 5 bases and J lost 6 bases. The V gene's germline CDR1 is DFQATT and CDR2 SNEGSKA (reference sequence). The CDR3 loop spans 14 amino acids. CDR3 bases: TGCAGTGCTTACGACAGGGGGCGCTCGGATACGCAGTATTTT. Protein product: CSAYDRGRSDTQYF.

This clonotype was observed at least ten times. The chain couples TRBV6-1 to TRBJ2-7; 7 positions match TRBD2. CDR1 is MNHNS, CDR2 SASEGT, per germline. This CDR3 comprises 15 residues. Losses at the gene ends were 8 bases for V and 7 bases for J; bases not matched to a gene: 17. CDR3 DNA sequence: TGTGCCAGCCGAGGCGCCGGGACTATCTCCCGGGAGCAGTACTTC. It yields the protein CASRGAGTISREQYF.

The CDR3 region has the DNA TGTGCCATCAGTGATATGGGGCGCGGGGGCAATCAGCCCCAGCATTTT. Amino acids: CAISDMGRGGNQPQHF. The chain recombines TRBV10-3 with TRBJ1-5, with a tentative D call TRBD1 (5 bases). V shed 3 bases and J shed 2 bases, with 14 bases lying between them. The CDR3 runs to 16 residues. CDR1 ENHRY and CDR2 SYGVKD come from the germline V gene.

This clonotype was seen more than once but under ten times. This chain uses TRBV19 with TRBJ1-2; D gene unclear. V was clipped by 3 bases and J by 2 bases, with 10 bases between them. Germline V gene lookup returns CDR1 LNHDA and CDR2 SQIVND (reference sequence). This CDR3 has 14 amino acids. The CDR3 region has the DNA TGTGCCAGTAGTATTCGGGTAGGCAACTATGGCTACACCTTC. Amino acids: CASSIRVGNYGYTF.

This clonotype was seen more than once but under ten times. This sequence joins TRBV6-5 and TRBJ2-1; D uncertain. Germline-derived CDR1 and CDR2 are MNHEY and SVGAGI. The germline V and J ends were trimmed by 2 bases and 5 bases, with 10 bases remaining between them. The length of the CDR3 is 14 residues. The CDR3 loop is CASSYIDEHNEQFF. The CDR3 bases are TGTGCCAGCAGTTACATCGACGAGCACAATGAGCAGTTCTTC.